The clone carrying this T cell receptor beta chain has a handful of counts. Its antigen is as yet unknown. CDR1 is LGHNA, CDR2 YSLEER, per germline. This CDR3 contains 17 residues. V lost 4 bases to trimming and J lost 3 bases; unmatched junction nucleotides: 11. This sample is part of a study of T-cell memory formation after mild COVID-19. Study observations and caveats: Day 37-peaking second-wave clones had unconfirmed SARS-CoV-2 specificity. Those CD4+ clones that contracted were mainly in CM and EM (CD8+ ones in EMRA).

It was 5'RACE with constant-segment primers that produced the TCR alpha and TCR beta cDNA libraries, which carried sample barcodes and UMIs. One entry per CDR3 protein, called by TCRdb with MiXCR from the 5' RACE reads. The table records approximately 490,000 distinct CDR3 sequences, about 20% of them present only once. The chain combines TRBV4-3 with TRBJ2-3, with 9 bases that match TRBD2. The receptor was derived from an adult woman who had mild COVID-19 (a few samples of this study predate the infection). Cell type and time point are not known. What was sequenced was PBMCs or a T cell subset sorted from them (not recorded which). The CDR3 DNA is TGCGCCAGCAGCCTTACCTGGAGCGGGAGGAGGACAGATACGCAGTATTTT. Amino acid sequence: CASSLTWSGRRTDTQYF.